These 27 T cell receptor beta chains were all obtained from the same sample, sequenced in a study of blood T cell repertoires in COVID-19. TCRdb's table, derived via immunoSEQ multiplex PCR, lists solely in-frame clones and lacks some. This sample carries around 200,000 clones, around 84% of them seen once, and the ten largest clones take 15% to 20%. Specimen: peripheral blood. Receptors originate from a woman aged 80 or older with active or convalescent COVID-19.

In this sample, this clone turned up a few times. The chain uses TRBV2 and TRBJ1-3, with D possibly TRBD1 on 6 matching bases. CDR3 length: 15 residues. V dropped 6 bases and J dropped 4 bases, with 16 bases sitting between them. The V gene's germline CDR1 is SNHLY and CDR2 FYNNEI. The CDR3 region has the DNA TGTGCCAGCAGCTACCGCACAGGGTCCGGAAACACCATATATTTT. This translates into CASSYRTGSGNTIYF.

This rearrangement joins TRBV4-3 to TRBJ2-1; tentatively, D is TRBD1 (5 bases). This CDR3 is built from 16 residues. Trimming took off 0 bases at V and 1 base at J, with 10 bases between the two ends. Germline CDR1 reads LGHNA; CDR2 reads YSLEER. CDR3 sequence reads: CASSQDWGRSYNEQFF. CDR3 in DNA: TGCGCCAGCAGCCAAGATTGGGGCAGGTCCTACAATGAGCAGTTCTTC.

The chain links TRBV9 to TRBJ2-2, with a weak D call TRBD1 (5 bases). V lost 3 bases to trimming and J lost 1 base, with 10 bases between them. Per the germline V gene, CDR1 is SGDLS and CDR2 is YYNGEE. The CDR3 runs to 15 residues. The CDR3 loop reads CASSADTLNTGELFF. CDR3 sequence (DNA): TGTGCCAGCAGCGCGGACACTTTGAACACCGGGGAGCTGTTTTTT. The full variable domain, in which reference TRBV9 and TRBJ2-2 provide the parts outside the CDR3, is DSGVTQTPKHLITATGQRVTLRCSPRSGDLSVYWYQQSLDQGLQFLIQYYNGEERAKGNILERFSAQQFPDLHSELNLSSLELGDSALYFCASSADTLNTGELFFGEGSRLTVL.

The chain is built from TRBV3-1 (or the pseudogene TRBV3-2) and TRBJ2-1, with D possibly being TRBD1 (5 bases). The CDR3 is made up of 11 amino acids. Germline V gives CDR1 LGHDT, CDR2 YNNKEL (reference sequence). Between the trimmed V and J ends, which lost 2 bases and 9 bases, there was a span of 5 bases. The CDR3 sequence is CASSQQGEQFF. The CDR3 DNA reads TGTGCCAGCAGCCAACAGGGTGAGCAGTTCTTC.

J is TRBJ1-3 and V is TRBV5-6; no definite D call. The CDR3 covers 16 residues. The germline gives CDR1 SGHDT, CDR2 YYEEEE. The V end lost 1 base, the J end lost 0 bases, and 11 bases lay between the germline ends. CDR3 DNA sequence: TGTGCCAGCAGCTTGTTGGGCCTCGTCTCTGGAAACACCATATATTTT. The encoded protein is CASSLLGLVSGNTIYF. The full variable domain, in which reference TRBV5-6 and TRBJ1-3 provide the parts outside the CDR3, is DAGVTQSPTHLIKTRGQQVTLRCSPKSGHDTVSWYQQALGQGPQFIFQYYEEEERQRGNFPDRFSGHQFPNYSSELNVNALLLGDSALYLCASSLLGLVSGNTIYFGEGSWLTVV.

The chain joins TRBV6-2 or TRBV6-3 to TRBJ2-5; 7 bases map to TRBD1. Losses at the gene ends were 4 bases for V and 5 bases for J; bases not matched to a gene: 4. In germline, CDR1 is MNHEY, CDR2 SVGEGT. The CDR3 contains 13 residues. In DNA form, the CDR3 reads TGTGCCAGCAGTTTACAGGGGTGGGAGACCCAGTACTTC. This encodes CASSLQGWETQYF.

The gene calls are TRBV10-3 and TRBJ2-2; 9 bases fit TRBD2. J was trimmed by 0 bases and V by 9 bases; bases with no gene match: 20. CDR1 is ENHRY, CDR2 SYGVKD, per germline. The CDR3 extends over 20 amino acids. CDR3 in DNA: TGTGCCATTAGGACAGGACTATCCCGGACTAGCGCCACGAACACCGGGGAGCTGTTTTTT. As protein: CAIRTGLSRTSATNTGELFF.

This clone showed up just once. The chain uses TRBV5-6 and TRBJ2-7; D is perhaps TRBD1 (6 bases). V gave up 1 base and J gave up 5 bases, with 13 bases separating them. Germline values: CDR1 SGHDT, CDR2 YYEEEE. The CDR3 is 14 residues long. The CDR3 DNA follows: TGTGCCAGCAGCTTGTGGCAGGGGATCCACGAGCAGTACTTC. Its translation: CASSLWQGIHEQYF.

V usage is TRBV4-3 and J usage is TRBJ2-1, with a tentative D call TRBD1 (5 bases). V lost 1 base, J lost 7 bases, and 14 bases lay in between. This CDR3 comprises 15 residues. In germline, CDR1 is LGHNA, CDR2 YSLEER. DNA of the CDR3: TGCGCCAGCAGCCAAGCCTCTAAGGGGCTTAATGAGCAGTTCTTC. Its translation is CASSQASKGLNEQFF.

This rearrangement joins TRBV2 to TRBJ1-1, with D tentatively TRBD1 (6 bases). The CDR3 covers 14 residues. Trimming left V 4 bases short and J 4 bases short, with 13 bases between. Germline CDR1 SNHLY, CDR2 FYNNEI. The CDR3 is CASSVDSSVTEAFF. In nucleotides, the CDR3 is TGTGCCAGCAGTGTGGACAGCAGTGTCACTGAAGCTTTCTTT. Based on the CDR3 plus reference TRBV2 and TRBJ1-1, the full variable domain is EPEVTQTPSHQVTQMGQEVILRCVPISNHLYFYWYRQILGQKVEFLVSFYNNEISEKSEIFDDQFSVERPDGSNFTLKIRSTKLEDSAMYFCASSVDSSVTEAFFGQGTRLTVV.

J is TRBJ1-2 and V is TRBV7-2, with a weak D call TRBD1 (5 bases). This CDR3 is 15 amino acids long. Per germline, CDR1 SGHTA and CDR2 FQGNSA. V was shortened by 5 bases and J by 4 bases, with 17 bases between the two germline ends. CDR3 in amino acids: CASSPEAGRTYGYTF. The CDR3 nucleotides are TGTGCCAGCAGCCCCGAGGCGGGACGGACCTATGGCTACACCTTC.

The CDR3 DNA reads as TGTGCCAGCAACCCGAGTCCTTTCTCTGGAAACACCATATATTTT. Amino acids: CASNPSPFSGNTIYF. The chain recombines TRBV7-9 with TRBJ1-3; D not resolved. This CDR3 has 15 amino acids. Germline V gene sequence: CDR1 SEHNR, CDR2 FQNEAQ (reference sequence). Trimming removed 7 bases from V and 0 bases from J, with 13 bases in between.

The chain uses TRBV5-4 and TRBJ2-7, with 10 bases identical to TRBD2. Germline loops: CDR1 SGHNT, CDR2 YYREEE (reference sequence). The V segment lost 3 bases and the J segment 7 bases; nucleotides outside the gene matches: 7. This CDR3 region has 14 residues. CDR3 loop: CASSSQRGGGEQYF. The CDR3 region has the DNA TGTGCCAGCAGCTCCCAGCGGGGGGGAGGGGAGCAGTACTTC.

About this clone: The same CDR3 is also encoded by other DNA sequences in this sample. The CDR3 sequence: CASSLGGRNTGELFF. The CDR3 nucleotides read TGTGCCAGCAGCTTGGGTGGGAGGAACACCGGGGAGCTGTTTTTT. The rearrangement uses TRBV5-4 and TRBJ2-2; weak D call: TRBD2 (5 bases). Between the trimmed V and J ends, which lost 0 bases and 1 base, there was a span of 7 bases. The CDR3 has 15 residues. From germline, CDR1 is SGHNT and CDR2 YYREEE (reference sequence).

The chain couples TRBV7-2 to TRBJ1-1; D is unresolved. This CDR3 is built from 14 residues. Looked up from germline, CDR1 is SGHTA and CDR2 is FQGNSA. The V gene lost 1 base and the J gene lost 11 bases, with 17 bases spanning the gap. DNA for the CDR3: TGTGCCAGCAGCTTAGATAACACACGGGGTCCGGCTTTCTTT. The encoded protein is CASSLDNTRGPAFF.

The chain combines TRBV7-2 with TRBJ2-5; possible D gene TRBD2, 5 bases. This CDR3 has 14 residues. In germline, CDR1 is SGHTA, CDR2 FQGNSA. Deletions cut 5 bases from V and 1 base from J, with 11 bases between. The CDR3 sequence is CASSSAGIQETQYF. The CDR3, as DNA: TGTGCCAGCAGCAGCGCCGGGATCCAAGAGACCCAGTACTTC.

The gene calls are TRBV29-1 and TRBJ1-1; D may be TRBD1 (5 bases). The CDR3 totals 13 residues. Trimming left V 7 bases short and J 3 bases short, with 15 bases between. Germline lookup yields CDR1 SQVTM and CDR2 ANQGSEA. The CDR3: CSGLRGSDTEAFF. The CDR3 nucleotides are TGCAGCGGACTTCGGGGGTCCGACACTGAAGCTTTCTTT.

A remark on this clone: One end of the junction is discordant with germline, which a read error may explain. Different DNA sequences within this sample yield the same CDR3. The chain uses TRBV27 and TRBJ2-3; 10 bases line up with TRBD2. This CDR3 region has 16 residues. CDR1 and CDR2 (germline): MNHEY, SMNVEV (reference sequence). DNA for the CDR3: TGTGCCAGCAGTCTATCTCTAGCGGGAGTCGCAGATACGCAGTATTTT. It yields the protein CASSLSLAGVADTQYF.

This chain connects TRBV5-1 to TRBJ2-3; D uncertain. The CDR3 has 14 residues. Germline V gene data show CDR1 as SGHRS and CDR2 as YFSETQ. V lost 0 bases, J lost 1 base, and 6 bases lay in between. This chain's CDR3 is CASSLGPGTDTQYF. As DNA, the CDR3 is TGCGCCAGCAGCTTGGGGCCCGGCACAGATACGCAGTATTTT.

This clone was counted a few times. The CDR3 DNA reads TGTGCCAGTGAGGGACTAGCGGGAGAATGGGACAATGAGCAGTTCTTC. Amino acids: CASEGLAGEWDNEQFF. The V and J genes are TRBV19 and TRBJ2-1; 14 bases are a match to TRBD2. V lost 8 bases, J lost 5 bases, and 8 bases stayed unmatched. This CDR3 comprises 16 residues. Germline values: CDR1 LNHDA, CDR2 SQIVND (reference sequence).

In nucleotides, the CDR3 is TGCGCCAGCAGCTTGGGGACTGACAGACTATTGCGGGAGGAGCAGTACTTC. Its translation is CASSLGTDRLLREEQYF. The V call is TRBV5-1, the J call TRBJ2-7; 7 nucleotides agree with TRBD2. Germline CDR1 SGHRS, CDR2 YFSETQ. Trimming took 0 bases from V and 7 from J; bases not matched to a gene: 16. CDR3 length: 17 amino acids.

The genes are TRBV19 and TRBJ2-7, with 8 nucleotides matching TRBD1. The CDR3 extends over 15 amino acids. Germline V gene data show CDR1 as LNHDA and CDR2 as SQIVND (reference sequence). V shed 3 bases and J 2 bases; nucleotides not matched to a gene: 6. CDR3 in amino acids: CASSIDRGWAYEQYF. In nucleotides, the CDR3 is TGTGCCAGTAGTATCGACAGGGGATGGGCCTACGAGCAGTACTTC.

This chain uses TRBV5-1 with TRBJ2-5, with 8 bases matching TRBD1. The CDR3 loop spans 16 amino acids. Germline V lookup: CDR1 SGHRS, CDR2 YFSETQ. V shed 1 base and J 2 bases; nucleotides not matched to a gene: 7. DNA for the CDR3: TGCGCCAGCAGCTTGTTTGGACAGGGAGAACAAGAGACCCAGTACTTC. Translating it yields CASSLFGQGEQETQYF. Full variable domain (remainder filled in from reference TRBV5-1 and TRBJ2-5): KAGVTQTPRYLIKTRGQQVTLSCSPISGHRSVSWYQQTPGQGLQFLFEYFSETQRNKGNFPGRFSGRQFSNSRSEMNVSTLELGDSALYLCASSLFGQGEQETQYFGPGTRLLVL.

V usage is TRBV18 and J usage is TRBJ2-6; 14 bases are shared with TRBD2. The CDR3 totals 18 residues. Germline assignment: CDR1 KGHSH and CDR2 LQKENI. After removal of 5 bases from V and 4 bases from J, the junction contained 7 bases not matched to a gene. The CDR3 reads CASSSRTSGGSGANVLTF. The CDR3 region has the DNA TGTGCCAGCTCATCTCGGACTAGCGGGGGGTCCGGGGCCAACGTCCTGACTTTC.

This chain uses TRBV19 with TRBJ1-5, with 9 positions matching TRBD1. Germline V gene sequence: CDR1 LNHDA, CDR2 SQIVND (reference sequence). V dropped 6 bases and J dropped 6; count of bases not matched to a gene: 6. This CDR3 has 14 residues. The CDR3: CASRTGGGSQPQHF. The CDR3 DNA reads TGTGCCAGTAGGACAGGGGGTGGTAGTCAGCCCCAGCATTTT.

CDR3 region: CASSQGASGGSLTDTQYF. CDR3 nucleotides: TGTGCCAGCAGCCAAGGAGCTAGCGGGGGGTCCCTCACAGATACGCAGTATTTT. The rearrangement links TRBV3-1 (or the pseudogene TRBV3-2) to TRBJ2-3, with 11 bases that match TRBD2. This CDR3 contains 18 residues. CDR1 LGHDT and CDR2 YNNKEL come from the germline V gene (reference sequence). V lost 1 base and J lost 2; bases outside the gene matches: 8.

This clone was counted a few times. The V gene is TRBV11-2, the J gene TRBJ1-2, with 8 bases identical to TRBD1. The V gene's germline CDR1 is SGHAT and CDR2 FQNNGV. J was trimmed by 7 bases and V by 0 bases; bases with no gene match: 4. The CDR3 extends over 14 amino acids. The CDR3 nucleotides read TGTGCCAGCAGCTTAGAGGGCAGGGGGCTTGGCTACACCTTC. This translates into CASSLEGRGLGYTF.